This TCR beta chain was sequenced for a study of identical twins. The CDR3 runs 15 residues. With 0 bases clipped from V and 5 bases from J, the junction kept 4 bases outside the gene matches. Per germline, CDR1 MNHEY and CDR2 SVGAGI. MiXCR was run by TCRdb on the 5' RACE reads, yielding one entry per CDR3 protein. The sample comprises 690,000 or so distinct CDR3 sequences, 8% to 9% of which are singletons, and 0.75% to 1% rests with the top ten. This same sample was also taken into another study, of yellow fever vaccine responses in identical twins.

The V and J genes are TRBV6-5 and TRBJ2-7, with TRBD1 identical over 10 bases. The sequenced material came from PBMCs. The clonotype comes from a woman aged 18-29 years in good health. The CDR3 spells CASSYSLTGGNEQYF. As DNA, the CDR3 is TGTGCCAGCAGTTACTCCCTGACAGGGGGCAACGAGCAGTACTTC.